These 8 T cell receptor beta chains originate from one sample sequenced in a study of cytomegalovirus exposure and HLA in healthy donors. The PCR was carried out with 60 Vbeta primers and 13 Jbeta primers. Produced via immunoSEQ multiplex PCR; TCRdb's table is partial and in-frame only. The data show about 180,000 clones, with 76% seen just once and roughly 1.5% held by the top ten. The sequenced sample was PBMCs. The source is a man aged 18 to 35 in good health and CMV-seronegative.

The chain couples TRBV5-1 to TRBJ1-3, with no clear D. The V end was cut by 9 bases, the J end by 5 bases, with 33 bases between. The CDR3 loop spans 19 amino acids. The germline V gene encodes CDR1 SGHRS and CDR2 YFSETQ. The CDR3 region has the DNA TGCGCCACTCTTGCTGGGAGCACCATTGACTCCAAACTAAGAAACACCATATATTTT. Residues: CATLAGSTIDSKLRNTIYF.

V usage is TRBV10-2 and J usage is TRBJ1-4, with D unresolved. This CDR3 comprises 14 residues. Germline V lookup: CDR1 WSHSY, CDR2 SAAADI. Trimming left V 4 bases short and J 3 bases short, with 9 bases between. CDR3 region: CASSATGSNEKLFF. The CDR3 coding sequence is TGCGCCAGCAGTGCAACCGGGTCTAATGAAAAACTGTTTTTT.

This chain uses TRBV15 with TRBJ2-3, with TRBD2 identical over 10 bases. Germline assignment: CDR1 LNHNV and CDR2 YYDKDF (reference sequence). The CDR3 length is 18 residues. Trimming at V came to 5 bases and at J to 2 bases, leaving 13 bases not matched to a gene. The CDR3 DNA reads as TGTGCCACCAGCCCAGAGACCGCACTAGCGGGAATCACAGATACGCAGTATTTT. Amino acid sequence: CATSPETALAGITDTQYF.

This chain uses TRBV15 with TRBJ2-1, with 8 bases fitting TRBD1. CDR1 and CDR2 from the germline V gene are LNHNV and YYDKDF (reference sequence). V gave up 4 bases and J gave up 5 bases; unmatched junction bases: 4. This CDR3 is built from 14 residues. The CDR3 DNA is TGTGCCACCAGCATTTGGGGACAGGACAATGAGCAGTTCTTC. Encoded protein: CATSIWGQDNEQFF. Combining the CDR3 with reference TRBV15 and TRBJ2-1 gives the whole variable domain DAMVIQNPRYQVTQFGKPVTLSCSQTLNHNVMYWYQQKSSQAPKLLFHYYDKDFNNEADTPDNFQSRRPNTSFCFLDIRSPGLGDTAMYLCATSIWGQDNEQFFGPGTRLTVL.

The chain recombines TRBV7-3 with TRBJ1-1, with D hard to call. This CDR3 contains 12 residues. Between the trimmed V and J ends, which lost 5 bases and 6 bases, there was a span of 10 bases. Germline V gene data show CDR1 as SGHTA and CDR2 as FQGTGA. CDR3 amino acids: CASSPDGAEAFF. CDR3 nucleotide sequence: TGTGCCAGCAGCCCCGACGGGGCTGAAGCTTTCTTT. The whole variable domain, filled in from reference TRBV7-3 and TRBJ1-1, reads GAGVSQTPSNKVTEKGKYVELRCDPISGHTALYWYRQSLGQGPEFLIYFQGTGAADDSGLPNDRFFAVRPEGSVSTLKIQRTERGDSAVYLCASSPDGAEAFFGQGTRLTVV.

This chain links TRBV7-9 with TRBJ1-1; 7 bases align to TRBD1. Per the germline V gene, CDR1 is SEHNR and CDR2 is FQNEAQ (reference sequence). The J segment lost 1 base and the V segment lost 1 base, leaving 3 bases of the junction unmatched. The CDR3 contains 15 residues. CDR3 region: CASSLDQGGNTEAFF. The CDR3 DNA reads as TGTGCCAGCAGCTTAGATCAGGGGGGGAACACTGAAGCTTTCTTT.

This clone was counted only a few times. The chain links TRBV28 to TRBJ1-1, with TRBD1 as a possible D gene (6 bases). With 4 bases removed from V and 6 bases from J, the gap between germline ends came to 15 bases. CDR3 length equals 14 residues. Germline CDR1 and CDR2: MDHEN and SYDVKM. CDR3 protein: CASSSTGTPAEAFF. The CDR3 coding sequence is TGTGCCAGCAGTTCTACCGGGACACCGGCTGAAGCTTTCTTT.

The CDR3: CASSGEGQTNTDTQYF. The CDR3 nucleotides read TGTGCCAGCAGTGGTGAGGGACAGACTAACACAGATACGCAGTATTTT. V and J are TRBV25-1 and TRBJ2-3; 7 bases line up with TRBD1. This CDR3 spans 16 amino acids. V was clipped by 4 bases and J by 2 bases; unmatched bases: 9. CDR1 is MGHDK, CDR2 SYGVNS, per germline.